One and the same sample provided the 26 T cell receptor beta chains below, sequenced in a study of blood T cells in healthy people across ages. Alongside a J-beta primer mix, a sample-barcoded 5' primer served in a second PCR lasting roughly 7 to 11 cycles. TCRdb itself ran the 5' RACE reads through MiXCR, one entry per CDR3 protein. The sample consists of 600,000 or so distinct CDR3 sequences, roughly 30% of them appearing once. The source material was blood. The receptors here all came from a woman at least 80 years old in good health.

Of note for this clonotype: A much larger clone lies one base from this, so it may be a read error. J is TRBJ2-6 and V is TRBV6-1; perhaps D is TRBD1 or TRBD2 (6 bases each). Looked up from germline, CDR1 is MNHNS and CDR2 is SASEGT. The ends were cut back, 5 bases at V and 4 bases at J, with 15 bases in the middle. The length of the CDR3 is 16 residues. The CDR3 DNA reads as TGTGCCAGCAGTCTGCGACGGGGGCAAGGGGCCAACGTCCTGACTTTC. Its protein is CASSLRRGQGANVLTF.

V usage is TRBV15 and J usage is TRBJ1-5, with 7 nucleotides matching TRBD1. The CDR3 covers 15 residues. The trim removed 0 bases at V and 7 bases at J, leaving 6 bases unmatched. CDR1 is LNHNV, CDR2 YYDKDF, per germline (reference sequence). Here the CDR3 reads CATSRDQGGLQPQHF. Here the CDR3 DNA reads TGTGCCACCAGCAGAGATCAAGGGGGCCTACAGCCCCAGCATTTT.

As regards this clonotype: It may be a read error: a sequence one base away is much more abundant. The chain employs TRBV5-5 and TRBJ2-7; a weak D match, TRBD1 (6 bases). This CDR3 is built from 14 residues. The germline CDR1 and CDR2 sequences are SGHKS and YYEKEE (reference sequence). CDR3 protein: CANSKQGYSYEQYF. In DNA form, the CDR3 reads TGTGCCAACAGCAAACAGGGATACTCCTACGAGCAGTACTTC.

The sample holds a few counts of this clonotype. With a much larger clone just one base away, this may be a read error. The V gene is TRBV7-2, the J gene TRBJ2-7; 8 bases are shared with TRBD2. The V gene's germline CDR1 is SGHTA and CDR2 FQGNSA. Unmatched junction bases numbered 7, after V lost 1 base and J lost 2 bases. CDR3 length: 16 amino acids. DNA of the CDR3: TGTGCCAGCAGCTTAGACGGCGGGGGGCTCCCCTACGAGCAGTACTTC. This translates into CASSLDGGGLPYEQYF.

V usage is TRBV12-3 or TRBV12-4 and J usage is TRBJ2-2, with 10 positions matching TRBD2. Trimming at V came to 6 bases and at J to 3 bases, leaving 4 bases not matched to a gene. The CDR3 is 15 amino acids. Here the CDR3 reads CASRGTSVYTGELFF. CDR3 nucleotide sequence: TGTGCCAGCAGGGGGACTAGCGTCTACACCGGGGAGCTGTTTTTT.

The V call is TRBV6-5, the J call TRBJ1-1; no clear D gene. Germline CDR1 and CDR2: MNHEY and SVGAGI. Trimming removed 4 bases at V and 4 bases at J, with 13 bases between. The CDR3 runs to 14 residues. CDR3 DNA sequence: TGTGCCAGCAGTTGGCGTGGAGGCGGCACTGAAGCTTTCTTT. Translating it yields CASSWRGGGTEAFF.

CDR3 in DNA: TGCGCCAGCAGCTGGATAGCGGGAGAATCCTACAATGAGCAGTTCTTC. Translated, it gives CASSWIAGESYNEQFF. The chain carries TRBV5-1 and TRBJ2-1, with 9 bases lining up with TRBD2. J was trimmed by 1 base and V by 3 bases; bases with no gene match: 5. The CDR3 totals 16 residues. The germline CDR1 and CDR2 sequences are SGHRS and YFSETQ.

To note about this clonotype: Being one base from a much bigger clone, this may be a read error. V and J are TRBV6-5 and TRBJ1-5, with D possibly matching TRBD1 (6 bases). Germline loops: CDR1 MNHEY, CDR2 SVGAGI. Trimming removed 7 bases at V and 6 bases at J, with 19 bases between. This CDR3 has 15 amino acids. The CDR3 reads CASNKGRGATQPQHF. The CDR3 region has the DNA TGTGCCAGCAATAAGGGACGGGGGGCTACTCAGCCCCAGCATTTT.

This chain links TRBV3-1 with TRBJ1-2, with D hard to call. Germline V gene lookup returns CDR1 LGHDT and CDR2 YNNKEL (reference sequence). CDR3 length equals 14 residues. V was shortened by 2 bases and J by 0 bases, with 7 bases between the two germline ends. DNA of the CDR3: TGTGCCAGCAGCCAACCAGGACCTAACTATGGCTACACCTTC. Translation: CASSQPGPNYGYTF.

As for this clonotype: One base away lies a much larger clone, so this may be a sequencing read error. The rearrangement joins TRBV7-9 to TRBJ1-1; 8 bases match TRBD1. The germline gives CDR1 SEHNR, CDR2 FQNEAQ (reference sequence). CDR3 length equals 14 residues. The CDR3 loop is CTSSLGQGSAEAFF. CDR3 bases: TGTACCAGCAGCTTAGGACAGGGTAGCGCTGAAGCTTTCTTT.

This clonotype was picked up many times. The V and J genes are TRBV9 and TRBJ2-1; D possibly corresponds to TRBD2 (5 bases). V was shortened by 0 bases and J by 0 bases, with 10 bases between the two germline ends. The CDR3 totals 16 residues. Germline assignment: CDR1 SGDLS and CDR2 YYNGEE. The CDR3 sequence is CASSVAGSVSYNEQFF. CDR3 nucleotide sequence: TGTGCCAGCAGCGTAGCGGGTAGCGTCTCCTACAATGAGCAGTTCTTC.

This clonotype came up many times. The rearrangement links TRBV7-6 to TRBJ2-3, with 8 bases fitting TRBD2. The germline gives CDR1 SGHVS, CDR2 FNYEAQ. There are 16 residues in the CDR3. The ends lost 1 base at V and 0 bases at J; junction bases unmatched: 3. The CDR3 is CASSLGRGASTDTQYF. DNA for the CDR3: TGTGCCAGCAGCTTAGGGCGGGGGGCTAGCACAGATACGCAGTATTTT. Looking up the rest from reference TRBV7-6 and TRBJ2-3 gives the full variable domain: GAGVSQSPRYKVTKRGQDVALRCDPISGHVSLYWYRQALGQGPEFLTYFNYEAQQDKSGLPNDRFSAERPEGSISTLTIQRTEQRDSAMYRCASSLGRGASTDTQYFGPGTRLTVL.

Here the CDR3 DNA reads TGCAGCGTTGGGCTAGCCCCTGGGACCCAGTACTTC. It translates to CSVGLAPGTQYF. This chain connects TRBV29-1 to TRBJ2-5, with D perhaps TRBD2 (5 bases). This CDR3 region has 12 residues. Per germline, CDR1 SQVTM and CDR2 ANQGSEA. The V gene lost 4 bases and the J gene lost 7 bases, with 13 bases spanning the gap.

This clonotype was recorded at least ten times. This chain joins TRBV20-1 and TRBJ2-5; D gene ambiguous. There are 14 residues in the CDR3. Germline lookup yields CDR1 DFQATT and CDR2 SNEGSKA (reference sequence). V lost 0 bases to trimming and J lost 5 bases, with 13 bases between them. Here the CDR3 DNA reads TGCAGTGCTAGAGATCTCGCTGGTATGGAGACCCAGTACTTC. It encodes CSARDLAGMETQYF.

This clonotype was picked up a small number of times. V and J are TRBV11-2 and TRBJ2-3; possible D gene TRBD1, 5 bases. The CDR3 spans 16 residues. The germline V gene encodes CDR1 SGHAT and CDR2 FQNNGV. Trimming took off 2 bases at V and 0 bases at J, with 12 bases between the two ends. CDR3 region: CASSLLTDSSTDTQYF. DNA of the CDR3: TGTGCCAGCAGCTTATTGACAGACTCTAGCACAGATACGCAGTATTTT.

This clonotype was counted only a few times. The chain couples TRBV6-2 or TRBV6-3 to TRBJ1-2, with TRBD1 as a possible D gene (6 bases). This CDR3 has 14 residues. Trimming cost V 4 bases and J 3 bases, with 12 bases left between them. Germline V gene data show CDR1 as MNHEY and CDR2 as SVGEGT. The CDR3, as DNA: TGTGCCAGCAGTTTGACAGGCACCTACTATGGCTACACCTTC. Residues: CASSLTGTYYGYTF.

About this clonotype itself: One end of the junction fails to match germline, which may point to a read error. V is TRBV20-1 and J is TRBJ1-2; 7 positions match TRBD1. Germline CDR1 reads DFQATT; CDR2 reads SNEGSKA (reference sequence). The CDR3 covers 13 residues. The CDR3 region is CSTRQGSSYGYTF. In DNA, the CDR3 is TGCAGTACTAGACAGGGTAGTTCCTATGGCTACACCTTC.

A word on this clonotype: It is likely a read error, because the conserved phenylalanine at the end of the CDR3 is missing. The V call is TRBV12-3 or TRBV12-4, the J call TRBJ1-4; 11 bases are a match to TRBD1. V was pared by 5 bases and J by 8 bases, with 4 bases of the junction left unmatched. The CDR3 has 14 amino acids. In DNA form, the CDR3 reads TGTGCCAGCAGTAGGACAGGGGGCCAGGAAAAACTGTTTATT. It translates to CASSRTGGQEKLFI.

This clonotype has more than one count but fewer than ten. The V call is TRBV6-6, the J call TRBJ1-6; D possibly corresponds to TRBD1 (6 bases). The CDR3 runs to 13 residues. Per germline, CDR1 MNHNY and CDR2 SVGAGI (reference sequence). The V end was cut by 9 bases, the J end by 6 bases, with 12 bases between. The CDR3 region has the DNA TGTGCCAGTACGAGGGACATTAATTCACCCCTCCACTTT. Translation gives CASTRDINSPLHF.

The chain links TRBV9 to TRBJ1-4; D possibly corresponds to TRBD1 (5 bases). CDR3 length equals 14 residues. Per the germline V gene, CDR1 is SGDLS and CDR2 is YYNGEE. V lost 5 bases to trimming and J lost 3 bases, with 11 bases between them. The CDR3 spells CASSARGSNEKLFF. The CDR3 coding sequence is TGTGCCAGCAGTGCCCGGGGGTCTAATGAAAAACTGTTTTTT.

This clonotype was picked up many times. The V call is TRBV20-1, the J call TRBJ1-6; D uncertain. The V end lost 3 bases, the J end lost 0 bases, and 21 bases lay between the germline ends. The CDR3 length is 19 residues. Germline V CDR1 and CDR2: DFQATT, SNEGSKA (reference sequence). The CDR3 region has the DNA TGCAGTGCTAGTTCCTTGGAAAGTACAGCCAGCTCCTATAATTCACCCCTCCACTTT. Its translation: CSASSLESTASSYNSPLHF.

This clonotype appeared a single time. This may stem from a read error, because a much larger clone lies one nucleotide away. J is TRBJ1-1 and V is TRBV12-3 or TRBV12-4, with D possibly TRBD1 on 5 matching bases. The V end was cut by 3 bases, the J end by 0 bases, with 11 bases between. The CDR3 is made up of 15 amino acids. The CDR3 DNA is TGTGCCAGCAGTTTTCGACAGTCCCTGAACACTGAAGCTTTCTTT. It specifies CASSFRQSLNTEAFF.

This clonotype has at least ten counts. The V gene is TRBV29-1, the J gene TRBJ2-1; TRBD2 matches 7 bases. This CDR3 spans 15 amino acids. The germline V gene has CDR1 SQVTM and CDR2 ANQGSEA. V shed 6 bases and J 1 base; nucleotides not matched to a gene: 9. The CDR3 reads CSVEGTTSSYNEQFF. The DNA of the CDR3 is TGCAGCGTGGAGGGGACTACCTCATCCTACAATGAGCAGTTCTTC.

This clonotype was observed many times. This chain links TRBV20-1 with TRBJ2-7, with TRBD2 matching over 7 bases. CDR1 and CDR2 from the germline V gene are DFQATT and SNEGSKA (reference sequence). The length of the CDR3 is 14 residues. V dropped 3 bases and J dropped 4; count of bases not matched to a gene: 9. CDR3 DNA: TGCAGTGCTAGGCCCCGGGCTAGCGGATACGAGCAGTACTTC. Its translation: CSARPRASGYEQYF.

This clonotype was recorded a few times. This may come from a read error, since a much larger clone is one base off. The chain carries TRBV6-1 and TRBJ2-7; no clear D gene. The germline gives CDR1 MNHNS, CDR2 SASEGT. The length of the CDR3 is 11 residues. V shed 8 bases and J shed 7 bases, with 12 bases lying between them. The CDR3 protein is CASGLGNEQYF. The CDR3 coding sequence is TGTGCCAGCGGTCTGGGCAATGAGCAGTACTTC.

V is TRBV20-1 and J is TRBJ1-2; D is possibly TRBD1 (5 bases). Germline V gene data show CDR1 as DFQATT and CDR2 as SNEGSKA (reference sequence). Trimming removed 6 bases from V and 8 bases from J, with 16 bases in between. The CDR3 runs to 12 residues. This chain's CDR3 is CSALMGRDGYTF. CDR3 coding DNA: TGCAGTGCCCTAATGGGCAGGGACGGCTACACCTTC.